This TCR beta chain was found in a study of circulating CD8 cells and anti-PD-1 response in melanoma (dated by TCRdb to 2020 to 2021). For the wider study: Nivolumab was administered to patients intravenously at 3 mg/kg every 2 weeks. Of the approximately 13 patients in the melanoma cohort, anti-PD-1 was received as first-line therapy by seven patients, and prior targeted therapy or immunotherapy had been received by six patients. Patients with complete or partial responses were counted as responders, while patients with stable or progressive disease (RECIST v1.1) were counted as non-responders. The TCR repertoire analysis included some 11 melanoma patients, of whom 7 were non-responders and 4 were responders. In on-treatment samples, a biotinylated anti-human IgG4 antibody was used to detect PD-1. The study at large found these results: The DNEG repertoire had the highest diversity, the PD-1 and DPOS repertoires had similar and higher clonality, and the TIGIT repertoires had the lowest diversity. Only baseline and M1 samples, drawn from a small cohort with few responders, went into the published TCR repertoire comparisons. Tumor material was not accessible, so tumor reactivity was assessed by peptide assays on expanded sorted subsets instead. Between subsets, repertoires were largely private, with fewer than 7.5% of TRB clonotypes shared at M1, and the highest sharing was seen between DPOS and TIGIT. Both treatment-naive and previously treated patients were included in the cohort, and this mixing was noted by the authors as something that could influence results. Because of limited material, replicates were generally not included when the experiments were performed.

This clonotype is categorized as large (0.1 to 1%). What antigen it recognizes has not been identified. No much larger clone is present one base from it, and per-base qualities are unavailable. The instrument was a NextSeq 500. The QIAseq Immune Repertoire RNA Library Kit, Human TCR Panel was used to prepare TCR libraries from around 15 ng of total RNA. Sequencing of the TCR libraries was done on an Illumina NextSeq with a Mid Output V2 kit and asymmetric 261x41 paired-end reads. Every TCR library was diluted down to around 4 nM, then pooled, denatured and loaded at about 0.92 pM. The study's processing was this. Processing of the TCR FASTQ files took place in the QIAGEN GeneGlobe Data Analysis Center, and downstream analysis was done in R 3.5.2. Clonality was calculated as one minus Shannon entropy normalized by the log of the number of unique productive sequences. TRA or TRB clonotypes differing in abundance between baseline and M1 were identified within each subset by Fisher exact tests at 5% FDR. Differentially abundant clonotypes were categorized as emerging, expanding, contracting or non-expanding/contracting. Repertoire overlap between patients was measured with Morisita's overlap index. TCRdb reanalyzed the raw reads on its own, using fastp at Q25 for trimming and MiXCR for clone calling, and kept in-frame beta chains. For every CDR3 protein sequence, its rows merge into one entry that carries the most common genes and DNA. These V and J calls originate from TCRdb's pipeline instead of the authors' own analysis. Present in this sample are roughly 670 distinct CDR3 sequences, roughly 8% of which were seen just once. Of the sample, around 35% is held by the ten largest clones.

The CDR3 starts with the cysteine, ends with the phenylalanine, and has 12 residues. Here the CDR3 DNA is all that survives: 36 bases in frame from base 1. The germline V gene encodes CDR1 SGHAT and CDR2 FQNNGV. The V end loses 1 base and the J end loses 5 bases, and a stretch of 3 bases separates them. Using a BD FACSAria II cell sorter, four subsets defined by PD-1 and/or TIGIT were sorted from live CD3+CD8+TCRalphabeta+ cells. Circulating CD8 T cells were sorted into four subsets by PD-1 and TIGIT expression to characterize their relevance to anti-PD-1 therapy response. For every sorted CD8 T-cell subset, sequencing covered both the TCR alpha and the TCR beta chains. Peripheral blood was collected before the first anti-PD-1 injection, after two injections and after four injections. PBMCs were immediately isolated by Ficoll gradient centrifugation. Until use, PBMCs were cryopreserved in liquid nitrogen in RPMI containing around 20% FCS and roughly 10% DMSO. Thawed PBMCs were stained with a viability dye and antibodies against CD3, CD8alpha, TCRalphabeta, PD-1 and TIGIT. The RNeasy Kit was used to extract total RNA, and all samples had a RIN greater than 7.

Sample: CD8+ T cells from PBMCs, taken at baseline or after one month of anti-PD-1 therapy (not recorded which). Recombination linked TRBV11-2 to TRBJ2-1, with the D gene call left open. This TCR was recovered from a human donor with melanoma. The bases read TGTGCCAGCAGCTTAGGGAACAATGAGCAGTTCTTC. Translation gives CASSLGNNEQFF.